This TCR beta chain was recovered during a study of T-cell reconstitution after alpha-beta-depleted transplantation in children (TCRdb year 2016). Concerning the study at large: The study quantitatively tracked T-cell immune reconstitution after TCRalphabeta/CD19-depleted allogeneic hematopoietic cell transplantation in children using TCR repertoire profiling.

Receptor amplification or capture employed PCR. This sample was sequenced with an Illumina HiSeq 2500. TCR library preparation used molecular barcoding, with unique molecular identifiers applied to normalize quantification of the TCRbeta repertoire. TCRdb itself trimmed the public reads at Q25 with fastp, ran MiXCR and retained productive beta chains. Each CDR3 protein gets just one entry, which takes the most common genes and DNA from the rows behind it. This sample gives approximately 510,000 distinct CDR3 sequences in total; 18% of them show up just once. More than 2.5% of the sample comes from the top ten. As concerns this clonotype: The antigen it binds to is not known. The sample holds no much larger clone one base away, and base qualities are not on file.

Including cysteine and phenylalanine, the CDR3 has 16 amino acids. The retained sequence is limited to the CDR3, 48 bases, with the frame set at the first base. V sheds 3 bases and J sheds 6 bases, leaving 22 bases between their ends. The CDR1 and CDR2 encoded by the germline V gene are SGHDT and YYEEEE. Sample: PBMCs from the stem cell graft donor, taken from the stem cell graft. This sequence originates from a human donor who donated a stem cell graft to a child with acute lymphoblastic leukemia. The sequence joins TRBV5-6 to TRBJ2-7, with the D gene uncertain. In nucleotides, the sequence is TGTGCCAGCAGCTCGGGCCCATCTCTTCTAAGTAGCGAGCAGTACTTC. This codes for CASSSGPSLLSSEQYF.